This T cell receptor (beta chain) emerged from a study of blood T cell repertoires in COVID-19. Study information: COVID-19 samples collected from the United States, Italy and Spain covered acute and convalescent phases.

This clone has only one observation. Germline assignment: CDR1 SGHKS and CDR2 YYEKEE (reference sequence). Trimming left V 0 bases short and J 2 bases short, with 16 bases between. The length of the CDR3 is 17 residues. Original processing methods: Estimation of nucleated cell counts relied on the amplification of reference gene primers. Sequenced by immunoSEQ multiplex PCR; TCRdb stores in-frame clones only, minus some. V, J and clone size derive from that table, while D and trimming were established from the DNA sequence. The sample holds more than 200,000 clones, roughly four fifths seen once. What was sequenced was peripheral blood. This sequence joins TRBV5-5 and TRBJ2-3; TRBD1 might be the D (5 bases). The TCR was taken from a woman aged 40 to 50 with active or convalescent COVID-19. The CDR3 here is CASSLESVGQPTDTQYF. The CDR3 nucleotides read TGTGCCAGCAGCTTGGAATCGGTCGGACAACCCACAGATACGCAGTATTTT.